This TCR beta chain was recorded in a study of T-cell reconstitution after alpha-beta-depleted transplantation in children. General study results and limits: By about two months after transplant, alpha-beta T cells reportedly arose from several hundred graft clones that had expanded. Among T cells one year after transplant, newly produced cells accounted for most counts and diversity. Some patients owed their high day-60 TCRbeta diversity to surviving recipient T cells and thymic progenitors.

This clonotype was picked up a small number of times. Its antigen is still unknown. Unique molecular identifiers were built into the TCRbeta library. TCRdb reanalysed the PCR reads using MiXCR and keeps one entry per CDR3 protein. The sample has approximately 300,000 distinct CDR3 sequences; roughly 7.8% are singletons. CDR3 length: 12 residues. V lost 3 bases and J lost 6, with 6 bases in between. Germline CDR1 MDHEN, CDR2 SYDVKM. This clonotype was sampled from a female patient between 2 and 15 years old who had a stem cell transplant for Fanconi anemia, so the T cells may come from the graft donor. Specimen: peripheral blood, collected 360 days after TCRalphabeta/CD19-depleted stem cell transplant. This sequence joins TRBV28 and TRBJ1-5; D is unclear. CDR3 DNA: TGTGCCAGCAGTTTTCTGGCTCAGCCCCAGCATTTT. Protein product: CASSFLAQPQHF.